This T cell receptor beta chain comes out of a study of ipilimumab plus nivolumab after autologous stem cell transplantation (dated by TCRdb to the early 2020s). With respect to the entire study: A median of about five ipilimumab doses and 7 or 8 nivolumab doses was received by trial patients. Primary refractory and relapsed disease were included in the DLBCL cohort, with 18-month progression-free survival of about 86% and 27%, respectively. Patients undergoing autologous transplant for high-risk diffuse large B cell lymphoma, mature T cell lymphoma, or multiple myeloma were enrolled in the trial. Some 35 patients made up the trial's intent-to-treat population. Study-wide conclusions, independent of this receptor: Combined checkpoint inhibition appeared tolerable as post-transplant consolidation, according to the authors' conclusion. The authors stated that profiles of the T cell receptor repertoire, regulatory T cell phenotype and gut microbiota provided a biologic rationale for studying this approach further.

Cut back by 0 bases and 7 bases, the V and J ends lie 10 bases apart. The germline V gene encodes CDR1 SGHRS and CDR2 YFSETQ. The CDR3 contains 14 residues, cysteine and phenylalanine counted. CDR3 DNA is the only sequence kept; it has 42 bases, read in frame from the first base. The receptor library was made with the immunoSEQ multiplex PCR assay. TCRdb re-hosts the immuneACCESS table, in-frame sequences only. Its copies lack some clones; in the studies checked, an unresolved V gene accounts for under half of them, and the cause for the rest is not known. For this sample there are fewer than 95,000 clones; over 80% appear just once. The leading ten clones occupy 2% to 2.5% of the sample. A note on this clone: Its binding antigen is unknown. Within one base of it there is no much larger clone, and no base qualities were kept.

Checkpoint therapy began 14 to 28 days after autologous transplant, with ipilimumab given at 1 mg/kg intravenously on day 1 of selected weeks. Nivolumab was administered at 3 mg/kg intravenously on day 1 of weeks 1, 4, 7, 10, and every two weeks through week 26. This Phase Ib clinical trial tested ipilimumab plus nivolumab, a combined checkpoint inhibition, as consolidation after autologous stem cell transplantation. The chain was built from TRBV5-1 and TRBJ1-4, and perhaps TRBD1 as D gene, on 6 matching bases. Sequenced material: PBMCs, taken in a trial of ipilimumab plus nivolumab as post-transplant consolidation. This clonotype was sampled from a male donor with diffuse large B-cell lymphoma. The bases read TGCGCCAGCAGCTTGGAAGGGGGTGGTGAAAAACTGTTTTTT. It encodes CASSLEGGGEKLFF.